This is a list of T cell receptor beta chains from one sample in a study of blood T cell repertoires in COVID-19. TCRdb keeps only in-frame clones here, not all; method: immunoSEQ multiplex PCR. Among fewer than 50,000 clones listed, about 90% were seen once. Sequencing input: peripheral blood. The receptors here all came from a man between 60 and 70 years old with COVID-19, enrolled during active disease. CDR3s include the opening cysteine and the closing phenylalanine or tryptophan. D genes are given only for firm matches. Clone size, where shown, is once, few, many, or a class for clones that have expanded.

j_call: TRBJ1-2; d_call: TRBD1; cdr3_length: 15; v_call: TRBV6-5; clone_size: NA; cdr3_nt: TGTGCCAGCAGCAAACCACCGGGACAGGGTCATGGCTACACCTTC; cdr3_aa: CASSKPPGQGHGYTF
j_call: TRBJ2-7; d_call: NA; cdr3_length: 12; v_call: TRBV5-6; clone_size: NA; cdr3_nt: TGTGCCAGCAGCCCGGGACCCACGGGGGAGTACTTC; cdr3_aa: CASSPGPTGEYF
j_call: TRBJ2-1; d_call: NA; cdr3_length: 15; v_call: TRBV14; clone_size: once; cdr3_nt: TGTGCCAGCAGCCCACTCGGGGGTACGGTGAATGAGCAGTTCTTC; cdr3_aa: CASSPLGGTVNEQFF
j_call: TRBJ1-1; d_call: NA; cdr3_length: 15; v_call: TRBV7-8; clone_size: NA; cdr3_nt: TGTGCCAGCAGCATTAGGAAGGCAGGGGACACTGAAGCTTTCTTT; cdr3_aa: CASSIRKAGDTEAFF
j_call: TRBJ2-7; d_call: NA; cdr3_length: 15; v_call: TRBV18; clone_size: once; cdr3_nt: TGTGCCAGCTCACCACCCGTCCGGGGAGACCACGAGCAGTACTTC; cdr3_aa: CASSPPVRGDHEQYF
j_call: TRBJ1-2; d_call: NA; cdr3_length: 14; v_call: TRBV15; clone_size: NA; cdr3_nt: TGTGCCACCAGCAGGGGGATCGGGTCTAGCGGCTACACCTTC; cdr3_aa: CATSRGIGSSGYTF
j_call: TRBJ2-7; d_call: NA; cdr3_length: 13; v_call: TRBV5-4; clone_size: NA; cdr3_nt: TGTGCCAGCAGCTTGTACAGGGCGGGCGAGCAGTACTTC; cdr3_aa: CASSLYRAGEQYF
j_call: TRBJ2-7; d_call: NA; cdr3_length: 11; v_call: TRBV6-5; clone_size: NA; cdr3_nt: TGTGCCAGCAAGGACGGGGACGAGCAGTACTTC; cdr3_aa: CASKDGDEQYF
j_call: TRBJ2-3; d_call: TRBD2; cdr3_length: 15; v_call: TRBV7-8; clone_size: NA; cdr3_nt: TGTGCCAGCAGCTCACCGGGACTAGCAGCAGATACGCAGTATTTT; cdr3_aa: CASSSPGLAADTQYF
j_call: TRBJ1-2; d_call: TRBD1; cdr3_length: 17; v_call: TRBV2; clone_size: NA; cdr3_nt: TGTGCCAGCAGTCCTGTCCCGGGACAGGGAGCAAACTATGGCTACACCTTC; cdr3_aa: CASSPVPGQGANYGYTF
j_call: TRBJ2-7; d_call: NA; cdr3_length: 14; v_call: TRBV7-2; clone_size: NA; cdr3_nt: TGTGCCAGCAGCTTAGGGCAGGGGTTCTACGAGCAGTACTTC; cdr3_aa: CASSLGQGFYEQYF
j_call: TRBJ2-1; d_call: NA; cdr3_length: 13; v_call: TRBV7-9; clone_size: NA; cdr3_nt: TGTGCCAGCAGAAGTACGGGACACCAAAGGAAATTCTTC; cdr3_aa: CASRSTGHQRKFF
j_call: TRBJ2-1; d_call: TRBD2; cdr3_length: 16; v_call: TRBV9; clone_size: NA; cdr3_nt: TGTGCCAGCAGCGTAGGTTCACTAGCGGGACCATATGAGCAGTTCTTC; cdr3_aa: CASSVGSLAGPYEQFF
j_call: TRBJ2-1; d_call: TRBD2; cdr3_length: 16; v_call: TRBV3-1/TRBV3-2; clone_size: NA; cdr3_nt: TGTGCCAGCAGCCCATTTGCGGGAGGGCTTAGGGATGAGCAGTTCTTC; cdr3_aa: CASSPFAGGLRDEQFF
j_call: TRBJ1-3; d_call: NA; cdr3_length: 14; v_call: TRBV27; clone_size: NA; cdr3_nt: TGTGCCAGCAGTTCCCCCAGGGCAGGAAACACCATATATTTT; cdr3_aa: CASSSPRAGNTIYF
j_call: TRBJ1-5; d_call: NA; cdr3_length: 14; v_call: TRBV6-5; clone_size: few; cdr3_nt: TGTGCCAGCAAGGCGACCTTGGGGGGTCAGCCCCAGCATTTT; cdr3_aa: CASKATLGGQPQHF
j_call: TRBJ2-3; d_call: NA; cdr3_length: 15; v_call: TRBV6-4; clone_size: NA; cdr3_nt: TGTGCCAGCAGTCCGGGGACGGGAGGCACAGATACGCAGTATTTT; cdr3_aa: CASSPGTGGTDTQYF
j_call: TRBJ1-2; d_call: NA; cdr3_length: 14; v_call: TRBV30; clone_size: NA; cdr3_nt: TGTGCCTGGAGTTACCAGGGCAGGGGCTCTGGCTACACCTTC; cdr3_aa: CAWSYQGRGSGYTF
j_call: TRBJ1-1; d_call: TRBD1; cdr3_length: 15; v_call: TRBV5-4; clone_size: NA; cdr3_nt: TGTGCCAGCAGCTCGGTGGGACAGATGAACACTGAAGCTTTCTTT; cdr3_aa: CASSSVGQMNTEAFF
j_call: TRBJ2-7; d_call: TRBD1; cdr3_length: 17; v_call: TRBV11-2; clone_size: NA; cdr3_nt: TGTGCCAGCAGCTTAGAAATGGACAGGGGGTTTTCCTACGAGCAGTACTTC; cdr3_aa: CASSLEMDRGFSYEQYF
j_call: TRBJ2-7; d_call: NA; cdr3_length: 14; v_call: TRBV5-5; clone_size: NA; cdr3_nt: TGTGCCAGCAGCTTCGCGAAGATAACCTACGAGCAGTACTTC; cdr3_aa: CASSFAKITYEQYF
j_call: TRBJ2-5; d_call: TRBD2; cdr3_length: 14; v_call: TRBV27; clone_size: NA; cdr3_nt: TGTGCCAGCAGAGGACTAGCGGGACGGGAGACCCAGTACTTC; cdr3_aa: CASRGLAGRETQYF
j_call: TRBJ1-2; d_call: NA; cdr3_length: 13; v_call: TRBV6-2/TRBV6-3; clone_size: NA; cdr3_nt: TGTGCCAGCAGTCCCGCGGATCACTATGGCTACACCTTC; cdr3_aa: CASSPADHYGYTF
j_call: TRBJ1-1; d_call: NA; cdr3_length: 11; v_call: TRBV20-1; clone_size: NA; cdr3_nt: TGCAGTGCCCGAGCTGCTGCTGAAGCTTTCTTT; cdr3_aa: CSARAAAEAFF
j_call: TRBJ2-7; d_call: TRBD2; cdr3_length: 16; v_call: TRBV5-1; clone_size: NA; cdr3_nt: TGCGCCAGCAGCTTGGCCAGCCCAGCGGGAGAGTACGAGCAGTACTTC; cdr3_aa: CASSLASPAGEYEQYF
j_call: TRBJ1-1; d_call: NA; cdr3_length: 12; v_call: TRBV2; clone_size: NA; cdr3_nt: TGTGCCGTCTGGGGAGAGAACACTGAAGCTTTCTTT; cdr3_aa: CAVWGENTEAFF
j_call: TRBJ2-7; d_call: TRBD1; cdr3_length: 15; v_call: TRBV9; clone_size: NA; cdr3_nt: TGTGCCAGCAGCGTAGCAGGGGACAGGGTTTACGAGCAGTACTTC; cdr3_aa: CASSVAGDRVYEQYF
j_call: TRBJ2-7; d_call: NA; cdr3_length: 14; v_call: TRBV11-2; clone_size: once; cdr3_nt: TGTGCCAGCAGCCCGGCAGGGGTCAACTACGAGCAGTACTTC; cdr3_aa: CASSPAGVNYEQYF
j_call: TRBJ2-5; d_call: TRBD1; cdr3_length: 17; v_call: TRBV5-1; clone_size: NA; cdr3_nt: TGCGCCAGCAGCACACGGCCCCGGGACAGGGGAGGCGAGACCCAGTACTTC; cdr3_aa: CASSTRPRDRGGETQYF